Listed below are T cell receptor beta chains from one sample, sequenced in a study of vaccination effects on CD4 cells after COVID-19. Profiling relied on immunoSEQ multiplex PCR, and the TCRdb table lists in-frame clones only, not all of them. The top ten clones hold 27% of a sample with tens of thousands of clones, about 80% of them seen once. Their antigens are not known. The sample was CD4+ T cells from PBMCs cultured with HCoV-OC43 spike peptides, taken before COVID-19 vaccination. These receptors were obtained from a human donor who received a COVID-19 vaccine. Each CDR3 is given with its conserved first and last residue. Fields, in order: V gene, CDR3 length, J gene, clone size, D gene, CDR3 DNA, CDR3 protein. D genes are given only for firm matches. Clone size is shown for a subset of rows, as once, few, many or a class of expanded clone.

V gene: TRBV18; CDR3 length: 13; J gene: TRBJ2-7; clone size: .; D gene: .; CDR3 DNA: TGTGCCAGCTCACCAGGTTCGGACTACGAGCAGTACTTC; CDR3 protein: CASSPGSDYEQYF
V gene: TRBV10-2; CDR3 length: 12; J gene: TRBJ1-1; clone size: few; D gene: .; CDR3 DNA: TGCGCCAGCAGTGGGCCGAACACTGAAGCTTTCTTT; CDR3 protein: CASSGPNTEAFF
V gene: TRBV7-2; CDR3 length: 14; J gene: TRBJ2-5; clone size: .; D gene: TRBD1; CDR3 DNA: TGTGCCAGCAGCGGGTCTACAGGGGTAAAGACCCAGTACTTC; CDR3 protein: CASSGSTGVKTQYF
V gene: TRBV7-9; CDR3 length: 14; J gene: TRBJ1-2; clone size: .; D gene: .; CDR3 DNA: TGTGCCAGCAGCTTGGGCGGGTCGACGTATGGCTACACCTTC; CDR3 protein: CASSLGGSTYGYTF
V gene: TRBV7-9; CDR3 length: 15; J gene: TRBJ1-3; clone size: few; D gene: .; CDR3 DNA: TGTGCCAGCAGCTTAGGTCAGGGGCCTGGAAACACCATATATTTT; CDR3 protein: CASSLGQGPGNTIYF
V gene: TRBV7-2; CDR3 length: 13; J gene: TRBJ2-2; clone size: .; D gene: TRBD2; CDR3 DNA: TGTGCCAGCACCTTGGGAGGGACCGGGGAGCTGTTTTTT; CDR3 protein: CASTLGGTGELFF
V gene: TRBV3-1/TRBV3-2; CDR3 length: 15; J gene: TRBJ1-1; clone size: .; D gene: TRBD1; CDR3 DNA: TGTGCCAGCAGCAGGACAGGGAGGATACTCACTGAAGCTTTCTTT; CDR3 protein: CASSRTGRILTEAFF
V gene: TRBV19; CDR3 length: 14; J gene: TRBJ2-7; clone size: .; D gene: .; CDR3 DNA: TGTGCCAGTAGTACAGGTTACGGCTTAGGGGAGCAGTACTTC; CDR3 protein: CASSTGYGLGEQYF
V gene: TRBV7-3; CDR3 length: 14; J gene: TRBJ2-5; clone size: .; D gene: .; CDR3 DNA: TGTGCCAGCAGCTTAACAGGGCAGAAAGAGACCCAGTACTTC; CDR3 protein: CASSLTGQKETQYF
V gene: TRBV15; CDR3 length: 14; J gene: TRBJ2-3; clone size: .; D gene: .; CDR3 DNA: TGTGCCACCAGCAAGGAGGGGGCGTCAGATACGCAGTATTTT; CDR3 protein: CATSKEGASDTQYF
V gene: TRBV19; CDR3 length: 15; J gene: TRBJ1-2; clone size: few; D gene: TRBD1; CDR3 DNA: TGTGCCAGTAGTACAAGGGACAGGGGCTCCTATGGCTACACCTTC; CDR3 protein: CASSTRDRGSYGYTF
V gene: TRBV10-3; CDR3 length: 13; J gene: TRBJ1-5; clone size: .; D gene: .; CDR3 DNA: TGTGCCACGGCTGCAGGTGACAATCAGCCCCAGCATTTT; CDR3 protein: CATAAGDNQPQHF
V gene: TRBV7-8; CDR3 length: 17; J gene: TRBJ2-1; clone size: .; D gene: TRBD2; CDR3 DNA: TGTGCCAGCAGCCGAGAGCGAGCGGGAGCGTCCTACAATGAGCAGTTCTTC; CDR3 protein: CASSRERAGASYNEQFF
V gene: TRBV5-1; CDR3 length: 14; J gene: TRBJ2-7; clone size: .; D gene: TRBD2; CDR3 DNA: TGCGCCAGCAGCTTTGTAGCGGGGGCCTACGAGCAGTACTTC; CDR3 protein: CASSFVAGAYEQYF
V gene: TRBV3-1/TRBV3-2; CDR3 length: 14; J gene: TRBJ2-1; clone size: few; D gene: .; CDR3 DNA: TGTGCCAGCAGCCAAAGTGGGGCGGGGTCCTTGACGTTCTTC; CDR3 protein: CASSQSGAGSLTFF
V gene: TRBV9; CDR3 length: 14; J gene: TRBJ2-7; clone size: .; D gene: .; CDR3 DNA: TGTGCCAGCAGCGGGTGGGCCCTCTCCTACGAGCAGTACTTC; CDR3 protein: CASSGWALSYEQYF
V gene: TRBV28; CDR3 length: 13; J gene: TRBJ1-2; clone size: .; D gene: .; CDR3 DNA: TGTGCCAGCAGTTTAGGGGGGAACTATGGCTACACCTTC; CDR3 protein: CASSLGGNYGYTF
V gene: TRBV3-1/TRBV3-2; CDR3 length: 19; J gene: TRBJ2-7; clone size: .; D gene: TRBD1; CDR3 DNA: TGTGCCAGCAGCCGCTATGTCCCCGTGACAGGGCGGCGCTCCTACGAGCAGTACTTC; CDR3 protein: CASSRYVPVTGRRSYEQYF
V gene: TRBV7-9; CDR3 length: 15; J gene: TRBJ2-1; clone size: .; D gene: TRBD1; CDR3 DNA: TGTGCCAGCAGCTTGGGACAGGGGGCTAGGAATGAGCAGTTCTTC; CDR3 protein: CASSLGQGARNEQFF
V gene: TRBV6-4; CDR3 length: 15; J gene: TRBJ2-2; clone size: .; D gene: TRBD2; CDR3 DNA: TGTGCCAGCAGTGACTCGGCTAGCGGGACCGGGGAGCTGTTTTTT; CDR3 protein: CASSDSASGTGELFF
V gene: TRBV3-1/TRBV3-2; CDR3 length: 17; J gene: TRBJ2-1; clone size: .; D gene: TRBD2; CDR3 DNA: TGTGCCAGCAGCCAAGCCCCGGGACTAGCGGGAGGGGATGAGCAGTTCTTC; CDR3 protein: CASSQAPGLAGGDEQFF
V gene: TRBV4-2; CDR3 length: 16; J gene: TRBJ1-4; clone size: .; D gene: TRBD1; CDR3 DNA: TGTGCCAGCAGCCCCCAGGGGGGGCAAGGGGATGAAAAACTGTTTTTT; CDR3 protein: CASSPQGGQGDEKLFF
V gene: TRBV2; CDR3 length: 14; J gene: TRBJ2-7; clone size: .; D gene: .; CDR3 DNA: TGTGCCAGCAGGCACGGACAGTCAGCCTACGAGCAGTACTTC; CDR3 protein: CASRHGQSAYEQYF
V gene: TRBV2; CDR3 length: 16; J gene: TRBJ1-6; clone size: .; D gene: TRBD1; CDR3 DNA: TGTGCCAGTCAAATGGACAGGGGAACCTATAATTCACCCCTCCACTTT; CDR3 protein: CASQMDRGTYNSPLHF
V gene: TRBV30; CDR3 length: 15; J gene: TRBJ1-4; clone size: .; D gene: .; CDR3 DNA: TGTGCCTGGAGCCTAGGGCCAGGGGCTAATGAAAAACTGTTTTTT; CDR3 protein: CAWSLGPGANEKLFF
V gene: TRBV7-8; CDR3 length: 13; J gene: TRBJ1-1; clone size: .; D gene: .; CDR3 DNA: TGTGCCAGCAGACCCCGGCTGAACACTGAAGCTTTCTTT; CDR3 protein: CASRPRLNTEAFF
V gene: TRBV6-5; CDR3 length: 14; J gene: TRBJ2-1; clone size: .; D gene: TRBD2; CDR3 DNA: TGTGCCAGCAGTCACCTTACGGGGGGGGATGAGCAGTTCTTC; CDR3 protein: CASSHLTGGDEQFF
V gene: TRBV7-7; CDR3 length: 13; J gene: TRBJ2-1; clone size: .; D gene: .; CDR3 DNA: TGTGCTAGCAGCTTAGAAACGGGGAATGAGCAGTTCTTC; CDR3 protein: CASSLETGNEQFF
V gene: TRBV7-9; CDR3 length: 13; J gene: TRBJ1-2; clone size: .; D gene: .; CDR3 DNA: TGTGCCAGCAGCTTAGACAGCAACTATGGCTACACCTTC; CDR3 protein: CASSLDSNYGYTF
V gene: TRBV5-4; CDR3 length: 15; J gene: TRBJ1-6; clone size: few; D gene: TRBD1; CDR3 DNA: TGTGCCAGTGGACAGGGGGACTCCTATAATTCACCCCTCCACTTT; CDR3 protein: CASGQGDSYNSPLHF
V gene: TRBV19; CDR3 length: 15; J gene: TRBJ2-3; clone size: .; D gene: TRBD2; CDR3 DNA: TGTGCCAGTAGCCCCCGCAGCGGGGGGGCAGATACGCAGTATTTT; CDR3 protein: CASSPRSGGADTQYF
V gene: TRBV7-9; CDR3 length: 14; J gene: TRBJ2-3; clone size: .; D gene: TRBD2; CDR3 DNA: TGTGCCAGCAGCTGGACGGGAGGCATAGATACGCAGTATTTT; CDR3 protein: CASSWTGGIDTQYF
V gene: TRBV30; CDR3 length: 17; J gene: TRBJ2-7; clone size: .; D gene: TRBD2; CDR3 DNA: TGTGCCTGGAGTGTAGGTTGGACTAGTAAGACCCTGGGCGAGCAGTACTTC; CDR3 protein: CAWSVGWTSKTLGEQYF
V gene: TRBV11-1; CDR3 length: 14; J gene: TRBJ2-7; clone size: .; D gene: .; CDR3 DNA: TGTGCCAGCAGCCCCCGGACAGTCTCCTACGAGCAGTACTTC; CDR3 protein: CASSPRTVSYEQYF
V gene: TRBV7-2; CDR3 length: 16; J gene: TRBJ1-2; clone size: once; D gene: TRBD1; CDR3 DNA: TGTGCCAGCAGCTTGGGTGTCGGGACAGGGGCTTATGGCTACACCTTC; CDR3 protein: CASSLGVGTGAYGYTF
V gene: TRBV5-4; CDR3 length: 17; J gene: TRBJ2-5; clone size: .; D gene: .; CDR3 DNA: TGTGCCAGCAGCTTGGTTTCGGTCAGGGGAGCCCAAGAGACCCAGTACTTC; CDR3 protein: CASSLVSVRGAQETQYF
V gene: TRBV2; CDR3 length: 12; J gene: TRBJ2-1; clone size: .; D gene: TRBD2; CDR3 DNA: TGTGCCAGCAGACGACTAGCTAGGGAGCAGTTCTTC; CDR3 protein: CASRRLAREQFF
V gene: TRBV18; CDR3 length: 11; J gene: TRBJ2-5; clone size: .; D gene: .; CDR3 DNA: TGTGCCAGCTCATCGCAAGAGACCCAGTACTTC; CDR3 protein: CASSSQETQYF
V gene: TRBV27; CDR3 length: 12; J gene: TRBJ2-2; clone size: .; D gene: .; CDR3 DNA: TGTGCCAGCAGTATCCCCCCCGGGGAGCTGTTTTTT; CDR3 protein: CASSIPPGELFF
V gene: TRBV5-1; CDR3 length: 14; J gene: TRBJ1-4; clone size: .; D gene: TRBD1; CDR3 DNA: TGCGCCAGCAGCTCCGGGACAGGGGGTGAAAAACTGTTTTTT; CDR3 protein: CASSSGTGGEKLFF
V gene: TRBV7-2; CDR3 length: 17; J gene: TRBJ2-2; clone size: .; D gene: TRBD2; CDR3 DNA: TGTGCCAGCAGCTCTGGGACTAGCGGGGGGACAGACGGGGAGCTGTTTTTT; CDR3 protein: CASSSGTSGGTDGELFF
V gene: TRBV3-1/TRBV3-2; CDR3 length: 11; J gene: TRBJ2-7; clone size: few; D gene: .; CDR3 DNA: TGTGCCAGCAGCCAAGCGGGACCTACCTTCTTC; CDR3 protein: CASSQAGPTFF
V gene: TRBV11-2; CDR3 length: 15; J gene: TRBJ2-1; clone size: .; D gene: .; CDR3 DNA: TGTGCCAGCAGCCCAACGGGGGCGGGGGTTAATGAGCAGTTCTTC; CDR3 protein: CASSPTGAGVNEQFF
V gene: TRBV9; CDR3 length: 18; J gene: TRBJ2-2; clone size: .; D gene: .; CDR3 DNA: TGTGCCAGCAGCGTACAGGGTCAGTTTGTTCCCCGTACCGGGGAGCTGTTTTTT; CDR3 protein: CASSVQGQFVPRTGELFF
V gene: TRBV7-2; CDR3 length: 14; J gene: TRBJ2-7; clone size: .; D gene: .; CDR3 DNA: TGTGCCAGCAGCTTAGCGTCCAGGGGAGGCGAGCAGTACTTC; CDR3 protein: CASSLASRGGEQYF
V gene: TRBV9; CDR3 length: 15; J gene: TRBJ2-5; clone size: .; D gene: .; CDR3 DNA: TGTGCCAGCAGCGCAGGGGGGGCCGGACAAGAGACCCAGTACTTC; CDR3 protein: CASSAGGAGQETQYF
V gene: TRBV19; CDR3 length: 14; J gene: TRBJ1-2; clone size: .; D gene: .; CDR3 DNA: TGTGCCAGTAGTATTAGTAGAGGGGACTATGGCTACACCTTC; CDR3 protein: CASSISRGDYGYTF
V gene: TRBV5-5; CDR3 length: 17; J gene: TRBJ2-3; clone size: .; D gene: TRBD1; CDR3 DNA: TGTGCCAGCAGCTTCCGGACAGGGGGAACTTCCACAGATACGCAGTATTTT; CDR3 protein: CASSFRTGGTSTDTQYF
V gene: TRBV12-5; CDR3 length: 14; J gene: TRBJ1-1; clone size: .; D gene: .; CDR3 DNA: TGTGCTAGTGGTTCGGACAGTCCGAACACTGAAGCTTTCTTT; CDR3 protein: CASGSDSPNTEAFF
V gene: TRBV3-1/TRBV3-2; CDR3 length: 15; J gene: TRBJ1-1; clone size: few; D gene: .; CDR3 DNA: TGTGCCAGCAGGCAGCGAGGCTTAAGGGACACTGAAGCTTTCTTT; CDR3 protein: CASRQRGLRDTEAFF
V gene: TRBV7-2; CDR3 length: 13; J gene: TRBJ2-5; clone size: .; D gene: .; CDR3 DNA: TGTGCCAGCAGCGCGAGGGGTGCAGAGACCCAGTACTTC; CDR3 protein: CASSARGAETQYF
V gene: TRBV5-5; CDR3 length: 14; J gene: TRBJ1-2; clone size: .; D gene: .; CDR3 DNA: TGTGCCAGCAGCGGGCGGCCGGGAGACTATGGCTACACCTTC; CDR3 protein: CASSGRPGDYGYTF
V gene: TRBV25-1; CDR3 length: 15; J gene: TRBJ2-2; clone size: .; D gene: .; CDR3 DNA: TGTGCCAGCAGTGAACCCCTTCAGGGCACCGGGGAGCTGTTTTTT; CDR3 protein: CASSEPLQGTGELFF
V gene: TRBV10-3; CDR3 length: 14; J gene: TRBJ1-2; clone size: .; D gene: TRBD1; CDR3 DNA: TGTGCCATCAGACAACCGGGACAGGGTCGCGGCTACACCTTC; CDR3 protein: CAIRQPGQGRGYTF
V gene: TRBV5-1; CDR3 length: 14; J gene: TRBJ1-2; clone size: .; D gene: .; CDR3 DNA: TGCGCCAGCAGCTTGAGTGGGGATGACTATGGCTACACCTTC; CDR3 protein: CASSLSGDDYGYTF
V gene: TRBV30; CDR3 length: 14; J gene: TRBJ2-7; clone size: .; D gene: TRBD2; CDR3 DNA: TGTGCCTGTTTAAGGACTAGCGGGGTCTACGAGCAGTACTTC; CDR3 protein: CACLRTSGVYEQYF
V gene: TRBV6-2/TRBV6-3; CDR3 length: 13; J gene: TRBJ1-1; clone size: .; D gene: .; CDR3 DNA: TGTGCCAGCAGTTCATATCAGGTCACTGAAGCTTTCTTT; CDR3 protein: CASSSYQVTEAFF
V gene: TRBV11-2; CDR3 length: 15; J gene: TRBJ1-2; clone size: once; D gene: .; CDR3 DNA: TGTGCCAGCAGCTTAGAGGGGCAGCCCCTCTATGGCTACACCTTC; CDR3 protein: CASSLEGQPLYGYTF
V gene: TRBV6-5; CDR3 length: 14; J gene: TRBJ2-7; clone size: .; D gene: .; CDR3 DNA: TGTGCCAGCAGTTACTCGGGGGCGTCCTACGAGCAGTACTTC; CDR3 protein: CASSYSGASYEQYF